One and the same sample provided the 3 T cell receptor beta chains below, sequenced in a study of cytomegalovirus exposure and HLA in healthy donors. The PCR ran on 60 Vbeta and 13 Jbeta primers. Generated by immunoSEQ multiplex PCR, the TCRdb table keeps only in-frame clones and is missing some. The sample holds over 85,000 clones, about 80% seen once. The sample taken for sequencing was PBMCs. The receptors were sampled from a young man in good health and CMV-seronegative.

V gene TRBV7-2 combines with J gene TRBJ2-3, with D possibly TRBD2 on 6 matching bases. Germline V lookup: CDR1 SGHTA, CDR2 FQGNSA. The CDR3 sequence is 17 residues long. Deletions cut 4 bases from V and 4 bases from J, with 21 bases between. The CDR3 spells CASSYIGGALLPDTQYF. CDR3 sequence (DNA): TGTGCCAGCAGCTATATCGGAGGGGCCCTTCTCCCAGATACGCAGTATTTT.

The chain links TRBV18 to TRBJ1-2; D might be TRBD1 (5 bases). V dropped 6 bases and J dropped 7 bases, with 18 bases sitting between them. Per the germline V gene, CDR1 is KGHSH and CDR2 is LQKENI. This CDR3 is built from 14 residues. CDR3 sequence reads: CASSPSSGYGGYTF. CDR3 nucleotides: TGTGCCAGCTCTCCCTCATCAGGGTATGGTGGCTACACCTTC.

The chain uses TRBV28 and TRBJ2-2; no reliable D call. V gave up 7 bases and J gave up 1 base, with 13 bases separating them. Germline loops: CDR1 MDHEN, CDR2 SYDVKM. This CDR3 region has 15 residues. The CDR3 reads CASIPVGRNTGELFF. In DNA, the CDR3 is TGTGCCAGCATCCCGGTTGGGCGGAACACCGGGGAGCTGTTTTTT. Variable domain in full (rest from reference TRBV28 and TRBJ2-2): DVKVTQSSRYLVKRTGEKVFLECVQDMDHENMFWYRQDPGLGLRLIYFSYDVKMKEKGDIPEGYSVSREKKERFSLILESASTNQTSMYLCASIPVGRNTGELFFGEGSRLTVL.